The 27 T cell receptor beta chains below were found in one sample sequenced in a study of T cell responses to AZD1222 COVID-19 vaccine. Clones were read by immunoSEQ multiplex PCR, and TCRdb kept only the in-frame ones, dropping some. This repertoire shows 84,000 or so clones, just over 85% found once; its top ten account for around 8.2%. Material: peripheral blood, obtained on day 0 of AZD1222 vaccination. The receptors derive from an adult in good health.

The gene calls are TRBV5-5 and TRBJ2-3; 7 bases fit TRBD2. This CDR3 contains 15 residues. V was pared by 1 base and J by 1 base, with 3 bases of the junction left unmatched. CDR1 and CDR2 (germline): SGHKS, YYEKEE (reference sequence). The CDR3 here is CASSLPSGGTDTQYF. As DNA, the CDR3 is TGTGCCAGCAGCTTGCCCAGCGGGGGCACAGATACGCAGTATTTT. Looking up the rest from reference TRBV5-5 and TRBJ2-3 gives the full variable domain: DAGVTQSPTHLIKTRGQQVTLRCSPISGHKSVSWYQQVLGQGPQFIFQYYEKEERGRGNFPDRFSARQFPNYSSELNVNALLLGDSALYLCASSLPSGGTDTQYFGPGTRLTVL.

J is TRBJ2-7 and V is TRBV30; D not resolved. The V end was cut by 5 bases, the J end by 0 bases, with 14 bases between. CDR1 is GTSNPN, CDR2 SVGIG, per germline (reference sequence). There are 14 residues in the CDR3. The CDR3 protein is CAWDEEFGSYEQYF. The CDR3 DNA follows: TGTGCCTGGGACGAGGAGTTTGGCTCCTACGAGCAGTACTTC. Supplemented by reference TRBV30 and TRBJ2-7, the full variable domain reads SQTIHQWPATLVQPVGSPLSLECTVEGTSNPNLYWYRQAAGRGLQLLFYSVGIGQISSEVPQNLSASRPQDRQFILSSKKLLLSDSGFYLCAWDEEFGSYEQYFGPGTRLTVT.

CDR3 sequence: CASSFRGAIEQYF. CDR3 sequence (DNA): TGTGCCAGCAGCTTTAGGGGCGCCATCGAGCAGTACTTC. V usage is TRBV7-2 and J usage is TRBJ2-7; D is perhaps TRBD1 (5 bases). With 3 bases removed from V and 6 bases from J, the gap between germline ends came to 12 bases. The CDR3 spans 13 residues. CDR1 SGHTA and CDR2 FQGNSA come from the germline V gene.

The chain couples TRBV7-9 to TRBJ2-1; TRBD2 agrees at 7 bases. The CDR3 totals 16 residues. The J segment lost 1 base and the V segment lost 7 bases, leaving 10 bases of the junction unmatched. CDR1 and CDR2 (germline): SEHNR, FQNEAQ (reference sequence). The CDR3 spells CASIPIAGSSYNEQFF. The DNA for the CDR3 is TGTGCCAGCATCCCCATAGCGGGTTCTTCCTACAATGAGCAGTTCTTC.

The V gene is TRBV7-9, the J gene TRBJ1-1, with TRBD1 as a possible D gene (5 bases). V dropped 7 bases and J dropped 10 bases, with 16 bases sitting between them. CDR1 is SEHNR and CDR2 is FQNEAQ in the germline V gene (reference sequence). The CDR3 is 12 amino acids. The CDR3 loop is CASNLRGRGAFF. In DNA form, the CDR3 reads TGTGCCAGCAACCTGAGGGGTCGGGGAGCTTTCTTT.

V gene TRBV10-3 combines with J gene TRBJ1-1, with D perhaps TRBD1 (6 bases). Trimming took off 0 bases at V and 1 base at J, with 12 bases between the two ends. This CDR3 region has 16 residues. The germline CDR1 and CDR2 sequences are ENHRY and SYGVKD. CDR3 sequence: CAISESGGAENTEAFF. The CDR3 DNA reads TGTGCCATCAGTGAGTCGGGGGGCGCGGAGAACACTGAAGCTTTCTTT.

The V call is TRBV7-8, the J call TRBJ1-5; a possible D gene is TRBD1 (6 bases). V was shortened by 5 bases and J by 6 bases, with 20 bases between the two germline ends. The length of the CDR3 is 16 residues. Germline lookup yields CDR1 SGHVS and CDR2 FQNEAQ. The CDR3 region has the DNA TGTGCCAGCAGCCCCATCCGCGGACAGCGGAGTCAGCCCCAGCATTTT. As protein: CASSPIRGQRSQPQHF.

This chain uses TRBV9 with TRBJ2-2; D unclear. CDR3 size: 15 residues. V gave up 0 bases and J gave up 5 bases, with 11 bases separating them. The germline CDR1 and CDR2 sequences are SGDLS and YYNGEE. Written as DNA, the CDR3 is TGTGCCAGCAGCGTAGAGAGTGTTAGGACCGGGGAGCTGTTTTTT. It specifies CASSVESVRTGELFF.

CDR3 loop: CASSYSWGHNSPLHF. CDR3 DNA sequence: TGTGCCAGCAGTTACTCGTGGGGGCATAATTCACCCCTCCACTTT. V usage is TRBV6-5 and J usage is TRBJ1-6; a weak D match, TRBD1 (6 bases). CDR1 is MNHEY and CDR2 is SVGAGI in the germline V gene. The CDR3 consists of 15 residues. V was shortened by 0 bases and J by 5 bases, with 8 bases between the two germline ends.

This chain connects TRBV10-3 to TRBJ1-5; no firm D call. The CDR3 loop spans 11 amino acids. Trimming took 7 bases from V and 11 from J, leaving 12 bases between them. Germline CDR1 is ENHRY and CDR2 is SYGVKD. The CDR3 coding sequence is TGTGCCATCACTCGGCCCCCAGCCCAGCATTTT. This encodes CAITRPPAQHF.

This sequence joins TRBV28 and TRBJ2-2, with 7 bases fitting TRBD1. V gave up 5 bases and J gave up 0 bases; unmatched junction bases: 6. Germline V gene lookup returns CDR1 MDHEN and CDR2 SYDVKM. The CDR3 runs to 16 residues. CDR3 sequence (DNA): TGTGCCAGCAGTACCGCAGGGGGATCGAACACCGGGGAGCTGTTTTTT. It encodes CASSTAGGSNTGELFF.

By its share, this clone is hyperexpanded. The genes are TRBV6-5 and TRBJ2-7, with D uncertain. CDR1 and CDR2 (germline): MNHEY, SVGAGI. This CDR3 has 13 amino acids. The V and J ends lost 2 bases and 6 bases respectively, with 11 bases between them. The DNA for the CDR3 is TGTGCCAGCAGTTACGTACTCGGCGGCGAGCAGTACTTC. It specifies CASSYVLGGEQYF.

The rearrangement joins TRBV10-1 to TRBJ2-2; D tentatively reads TRBD1 or TRBD2 (5 bases each). From germline, CDR1 is WNHNN and CDR2 SYGVQD (reference sequence). Trimming shortened V by 7 bases and J by 6 bases, and 24 bases separated the two germline ends. The CDR3 contains 17 residues. In DNA form, the CDR3 reads TGCGCCAGCAACAGAGCCTCCGGGGCTAGTCTCGCCGGGGAGCTGTTTTTT. Its translation: CASNRASGASLAGELFF.

The chain joins TRBV7-9 to TRBJ2-6; D is unclear. The germline V gene has CDR1 SEHNR and CDR2 FQNEAQ (reference sequence). This CDR3 has 16 residues. Trimming pared 7 bases from V and 0 bases from J, leaving 13 bases between. The CDR3 DNA sequence: TGTGCCAGCACCCTAGGCATGGCCTCTGGGGCCAACGTCCTGACTTTC. Protein: CASTLGMASGANVLTF.

V usage is TRBV5-1 and J usage is TRBJ2-1, with 11 nucleotides matching TRBD2. Trimming took 0 bases from V and 0 from J; bases not matched to a gene: 5. The CDR3 has 18 amino acids. In germline, CDR1 is SGHRS, CDR2 YFSETQ. The CDR3 coding sequence is TGCGCCAGCAGCTTGGGGGGACTAGCGGAGAGCTCCTACAATGAGCAGTTCTTC. This gives the protein CASSLGGLAESSYNEQFF.

This clone has more than one count but fewer than ten. The chain has TRBV11-3 and TRBJ1-3; unclear D gene. The CDR3 contains 13 residues. Germline V gives CDR1 SGHNT, CDR2 YENEEA. The V gene lost 8 bases and the J gene lost 0 bases, with 8 bases spanning the gap. The DNA of the CDR3 is TGTGCCAGCCAGACCGACTCTGGAAACACCATATATTTT. Amino acids: CASQTDSGNTIYF.

The chain uses TRBV7-2 and TRBJ2-1; TRBD2 agrees at 7 bases. CDR1 and CDR2 (germline): SGHTA, FQGNSA. This CDR3 has 15 amino acids. Unmatched junction bases numbered 6, after V lost 3 bases and J lost 4 bases. CDR3 region: CASSFGGRAYNEQFF. CDR3 in DNA: TGTGCCAGCAGCTTCGGGGGGAGAGCTTACAATGAGCAGTTCTTC.

This clone has a single count. The chain uses TRBV18 and TRBJ2-7; a weak D match, TRBD2 (6 bases). Germline CDR1 reads KGHSH; CDR2 reads LQKENI. Trimming took 1 base from V and 2 from J, leaving 12 bases between them. The CDR3 is 15 amino acids. CDR3 DNA sequence: TGTGCCAGCTCACCACTTGCGGGGCAACCCTACGAGCAGTACTTC. This encodes CASSPLAGQPYEQYF.

This chain connects TRBV7-3 to TRBJ1-2; D is unclear. The V and J ends lost 2 bases and 2 bases respectively, with 9 bases between them. This CDR3 is 14 amino acids long. CDR1 is SGHTA, CDR2 FQGTGA, per germline. The CDR3: CASSLGPQNYGYTF. The DNA of the CDR3 is TGTGCCAGCAGCTTAGGACCTCAGAACTATGGCTACACCTTC.

This clone has just one count. This chain uses TRBV19 with TRBJ2-7, with a possible D match to TRBD2 (6 bases). V was trimmed by 2 bases and J by 4 bases, leaving 21 bases between them. The CDR3 is made up of 17 amino acids. Germline-derived CDR1 and CDR2 are LNHDA and SQIVND (reference sequence). The chain's CDR3 is CASSIRGGGTGFYEQYF. The CDR3 DNA follows: TGTGCCAGTAGTATAAGAGGAGGCGGGACCGGTTTTTACGAGCAGTACTTC.

The V and J genes are TRBV6-4 and TRBJ1-6; the match to TRBD1 covers 8 bases. The V segment lost 6 bases and the J segment 5 bases; nucleotides outside the gene matches: 6. Germline CDR1 MRHNA, CDR2 SNTAGT. This CDR3 comprises 15 residues. The CDR3 here is CASSLTGGDNSPLHF. In nucleotides, the CDR3 is TGTGCCAGCAGCCTTACAGGGGGTGATAATTCACCCCTCCACTTT.

The chain carries TRBV6-5 and TRBJ2-2, with 7 positions matching TRBD1. Germline V CDR1 and CDR2: MNHEY, SVGAGI. V lost 8 bases and J lost 3; bases outside the gene matches: 9. CDR3 length equals 15 residues. In nucleotides, the CDR3 is TGTGCCAGCGCCCACCGGGACAGATACACCGGGGAGCTGTTTTTT. Residues: CASAHRDRYTGELFF.

The table lists this clone with a count of one. V is TRBV2 and J is TRBJ2-7; D remains unclear. CDR3 length: 12 amino acids. Trimming pared 7 bases from V and 2 bases from J, leaving 9 bases between. Germline V lookup: CDR1 SNHLY, CDR2 FYNNEI. CDR3 amino acids: CASITQTYEQYF. In DNA form, the CDR3 reads TGTGCCAGCATAACCCAGACCTACGAGCAGTACTTC.

The chain employs TRBV9 and TRBJ1-6; 7 bases are a match to TRBD1. The J segment lost 8 bases and the V segment lost 0 bases, leaving 8 bases of the junction unmatched. The germline V gene has CDR1 SGDLS and CDR2 YYNGEE. This CDR3 spans 16 amino acids. CDR3 sequence: CASSVAATGEDSPLHF. As DNA, the CDR3 is TGTGCCAGCAGCGTAGCTGCCACAGGGGAGGATTCACCCCTCCACTTT. The variable domain in full, completed from reference TRBV9 and TRBJ1-6, reads DSGVTQTPKHLITATGQRVTLRCSPRSGDLSVYWYQQSLDQGLQFLIQYYNGEERAKGNILERFSAQQFPDLHSELNLSSLELGDSALYFCASSVAATGEDSPLHFGNGTRLTVT.

This chain uses TRBV19 with TRBJ2-3; D ambiguous. V gave up 3 bases and J gave up 0 bases, with 7 bases separating them. The CDR3 length is 14 residues. CDR1 is LNHDA and CDR2 is SQIVND in the germline V gene (reference sequence). The CDR3 sequence: CASSITASTDTQYF. Written as DNA, the CDR3 is TGTGCCAGTAGTATTACAGCCAGCACAGATACGCAGTATTTT.

V and J are TRBV9 and TRBJ1-4; the match to TRBD1 covers 7 bases. CDR1 SGDLS and CDR2 YYNGEE come from the germline V gene. The CDR3 is made up of 16 amino acids. V was clipped by 0 bases and J by 7 bases; unmatched bases: 9. The CDR3 nucleotides read TGTGCCAGCAGCGTAGAAGGGGGCGGCTCAAGTGAAAAACTGTTTTTT. Protein product: CASSVEGGGSSEKLFF.

This sequence joins TRBV6-5 and TRBJ2-6; D gene ambiguous. Trimming took off 6 bases at V and 1 base at J, with 10 bases between the two ends. The CDR3 spans 15 residues. Germline CDR1 reads MNHEY; CDR2 reads SVGAGI. CDR3 amino acids: CASRKQWSGANVLTF. In DNA form, the CDR3 reads TGTGCCAGCAGGAAACAGTGGTCTGGGGCCAACGTCCTGACTTTC.